This T cell receptor (beta chain) appears in the sequencing data of a study of blood T cell repertoires in COVID-19. Background on the study: The United States, Italy and Spain supplied acute and convalescent COVID-19 samples.

Some clones are missing from TCRdb's copy, which holds only in-frame ones; the method was immunoSEQ multiplex PCR. Of roughly 99,000 clones listed, about 91% were seen once; the top ten hold under 7%. The V end was cut by 7 bases, the J end by 4 bases, with 13 bases between. CDR1 SGHTA and CDR2 FQGNSA come from the germline V gene. This CDR3 has 13 amino acids. J is TRBJ1-2 and V is TRBV7-2; tentative D call: TRBD1 (5 bases). Sequencing input: peripheral blood. This sequence was found in a man aged 45-65 years with active or convalescent COVID-19. The CDR3 spells CASKNRRGYGYTF. DNA of the CDR3: TGTGCCAGCAAGAACAGGAGAGGCTATGGCTACACCTTC.